This T cell receptor (beta chain) was sequenced for a study of cytomegalovirus exposure and HLA in healthy donors (dated by TCRdb to 2016 to 2017). Context from the whole study: According to a later analysis, one platform produced both the 110 or so validation repertoires and the 666 repertoires of the first cohort. The study aimed to test whether signatures of past pathogen exposure could be identified by cataloging public T cell receptors. Besides the first cohort of 500 to 700 subjects, a separate validation cohort made up of 120 or so different subjects was used. To predict cytomegalovirus infection status, the study combined high-throughput TCR immunosequencing, statistical association of individual TCRs with disease status, and machine learning. On the study overall, not on this receptor specifically: The study gave a list of some 150 TCR beta chains associated with cytomegalovirus. The authors suggested that the approach could potentially be generalized to other disease states and immunological phenotypes. The classifier was reported to diagnose cytomegalovirus status with high specificity and sensitivity in both the original and validation cohorts. Subsequent analysis determined that TCRs grouped into clusters in the first cohort also showed a tendency toward co-occurrence across the 90 to 150 validation repertoires, and approximately 94% of cluster scores exceeded 0. All 120 or so repertoires were used to score co-occurrence in the validation cohort in a later analysis, because that analysis had no HLA typing for the cohort. A few of the identified cytomegalovirus-associated TCR beta chains were confirmed in vitro to be specific for cytomegalovirus antigens. Most TCR sequences were observed very rarely across donors, whereas some public TCRs were present in many individuals.

The donors belonged to the validation cohort of about 130 subjects, which was separate from the approximately 700-subject first cohort. To prepare the library, the immunoSEQ multiplex PCR assay was applied. Concerning the study's data processing: A statistical classification framework was built for diagnosing cytomegalovirus status from the catalog of TCR beta chain sequences. What TCRdb holds here is the immuneACCESS table cut down to in-frame rearrangements. Part of the clones is not present; checked against another copy, under half of the missing clones reflect an unresolved V gene, and the others are unexplained. That table is the source of V, J and clone size, and D and trimming were worked out from the DNA. The sample table records under 200,000 clones; 95% to 97% of these occur just once. Around 0.9% of the sample goes to the ten largest clones. The germline V gene encodes CDR1 SGDLS and CDR2 YYNGEE. V loses 0 bases, J loses 0 bases, and the germline ends lie 6 bases apart. Spanning cysteine to phenylalanine, the CDR3 consists of 15 amino acids. The sequence is cut down to CDR3 DNA, 45 bases in frame from base 1.

Details on this clone: Its antigen remains undetermined. No base quality information exists; no much larger clone differs at one position.

Sample: PBMCs. This receptor was taken from a woman aged 18-29 years in good health and CMV-seronegative. The V and J genes are TRBV9 and TRBJ1-4, with TRBD1 perhaps the D gene, on 5 matching bases. The CDR3 reads as follows: CASSVAGATNEKLFF. The nucleotide sequence reads TGTGCCAGCAGCGTAGCGGGGGCAACTAATGAAAAACTGTTTTTT.